The clone carrying this T cell receptor (beta chain) was counted ten times or more. Its antigen remains unidentified. Using RNA transcripts as the source, TCR beta CDR3 regions were amplified. RT-PCR in the first round (using the HTBI primer set) targeted the TCR CDR3. MiXCR, applied by TCRdb to the multiplex PCR reads, yields one record per CDR3 protein. Here the sample spans hundreds of thousands of distinct CDR3 sequences, about 15% being singletons. These data belong to a study of T cells in Graves' hyperthyroidism and ophthalmopathy. General study points: In the analysis, a 13 V-J model separated ophthalmopathy from stable hyperthyroidism.

This sequence originates from a woman under 30 with Graves' ophthalmopathy. The specimen was blood.

CDR3 DNA: TGTGCCAGCAGTGATTATAGCCCGACGGTCTACGAGCAGTACTTC. Encoded protein: CASSDYSPTVYEQYF. The chain has TRBV28 and TRBJ2-7; no reliable D call. V lost 5 bases, J lost 3 bases, and 17 bases lay in between. Germline-derived CDR1 and CDR2 are MDHEN and SYDVKM. The CDR3 is 15 residues long. The full variable domain, in which reference TRBV28 and TRBJ2-7 provide the parts outside the CDR3, is DVKVTQSSRYLVKRTGEKVFLECVQDMDHENMFWYRQDPGLGLRLIYFSYDVKMKEKGDIPEGYSVSREKKERFSLILESASTNQTSMYLCASSDYSPTVYEQYFGPGTRLTVT.